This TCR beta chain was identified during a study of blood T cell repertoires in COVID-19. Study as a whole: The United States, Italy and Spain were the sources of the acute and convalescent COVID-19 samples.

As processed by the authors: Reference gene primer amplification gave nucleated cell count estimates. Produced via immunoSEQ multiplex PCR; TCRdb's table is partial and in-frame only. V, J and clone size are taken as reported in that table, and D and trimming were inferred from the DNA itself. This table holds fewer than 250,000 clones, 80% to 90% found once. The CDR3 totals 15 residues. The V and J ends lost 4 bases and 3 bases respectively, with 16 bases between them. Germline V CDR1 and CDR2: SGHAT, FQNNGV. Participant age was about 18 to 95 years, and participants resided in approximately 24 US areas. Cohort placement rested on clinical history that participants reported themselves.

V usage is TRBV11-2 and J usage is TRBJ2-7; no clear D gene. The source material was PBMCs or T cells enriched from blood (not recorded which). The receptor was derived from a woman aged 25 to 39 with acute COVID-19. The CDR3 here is CASSYSHDKHYEQYF. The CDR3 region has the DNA TGTGCCAGCAGCTACTCCCACGACAAACACTACGAGCAGTACTTC.